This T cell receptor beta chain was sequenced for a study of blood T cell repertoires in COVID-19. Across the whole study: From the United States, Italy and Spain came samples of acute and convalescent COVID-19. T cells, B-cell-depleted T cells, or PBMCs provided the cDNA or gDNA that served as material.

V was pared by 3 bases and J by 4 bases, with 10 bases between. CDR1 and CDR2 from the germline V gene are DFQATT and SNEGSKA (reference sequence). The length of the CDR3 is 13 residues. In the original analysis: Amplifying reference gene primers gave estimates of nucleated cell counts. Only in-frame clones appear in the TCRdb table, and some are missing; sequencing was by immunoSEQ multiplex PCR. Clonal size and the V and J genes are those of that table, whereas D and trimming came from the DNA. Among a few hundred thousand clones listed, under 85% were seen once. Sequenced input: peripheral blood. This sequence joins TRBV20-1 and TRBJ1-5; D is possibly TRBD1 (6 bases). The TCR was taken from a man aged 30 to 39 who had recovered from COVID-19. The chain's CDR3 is CSASGGPNQPQHF. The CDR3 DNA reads TGCAGTGCTAGTGGGGGCCCGAATCAGCCCCAGCATTTT.